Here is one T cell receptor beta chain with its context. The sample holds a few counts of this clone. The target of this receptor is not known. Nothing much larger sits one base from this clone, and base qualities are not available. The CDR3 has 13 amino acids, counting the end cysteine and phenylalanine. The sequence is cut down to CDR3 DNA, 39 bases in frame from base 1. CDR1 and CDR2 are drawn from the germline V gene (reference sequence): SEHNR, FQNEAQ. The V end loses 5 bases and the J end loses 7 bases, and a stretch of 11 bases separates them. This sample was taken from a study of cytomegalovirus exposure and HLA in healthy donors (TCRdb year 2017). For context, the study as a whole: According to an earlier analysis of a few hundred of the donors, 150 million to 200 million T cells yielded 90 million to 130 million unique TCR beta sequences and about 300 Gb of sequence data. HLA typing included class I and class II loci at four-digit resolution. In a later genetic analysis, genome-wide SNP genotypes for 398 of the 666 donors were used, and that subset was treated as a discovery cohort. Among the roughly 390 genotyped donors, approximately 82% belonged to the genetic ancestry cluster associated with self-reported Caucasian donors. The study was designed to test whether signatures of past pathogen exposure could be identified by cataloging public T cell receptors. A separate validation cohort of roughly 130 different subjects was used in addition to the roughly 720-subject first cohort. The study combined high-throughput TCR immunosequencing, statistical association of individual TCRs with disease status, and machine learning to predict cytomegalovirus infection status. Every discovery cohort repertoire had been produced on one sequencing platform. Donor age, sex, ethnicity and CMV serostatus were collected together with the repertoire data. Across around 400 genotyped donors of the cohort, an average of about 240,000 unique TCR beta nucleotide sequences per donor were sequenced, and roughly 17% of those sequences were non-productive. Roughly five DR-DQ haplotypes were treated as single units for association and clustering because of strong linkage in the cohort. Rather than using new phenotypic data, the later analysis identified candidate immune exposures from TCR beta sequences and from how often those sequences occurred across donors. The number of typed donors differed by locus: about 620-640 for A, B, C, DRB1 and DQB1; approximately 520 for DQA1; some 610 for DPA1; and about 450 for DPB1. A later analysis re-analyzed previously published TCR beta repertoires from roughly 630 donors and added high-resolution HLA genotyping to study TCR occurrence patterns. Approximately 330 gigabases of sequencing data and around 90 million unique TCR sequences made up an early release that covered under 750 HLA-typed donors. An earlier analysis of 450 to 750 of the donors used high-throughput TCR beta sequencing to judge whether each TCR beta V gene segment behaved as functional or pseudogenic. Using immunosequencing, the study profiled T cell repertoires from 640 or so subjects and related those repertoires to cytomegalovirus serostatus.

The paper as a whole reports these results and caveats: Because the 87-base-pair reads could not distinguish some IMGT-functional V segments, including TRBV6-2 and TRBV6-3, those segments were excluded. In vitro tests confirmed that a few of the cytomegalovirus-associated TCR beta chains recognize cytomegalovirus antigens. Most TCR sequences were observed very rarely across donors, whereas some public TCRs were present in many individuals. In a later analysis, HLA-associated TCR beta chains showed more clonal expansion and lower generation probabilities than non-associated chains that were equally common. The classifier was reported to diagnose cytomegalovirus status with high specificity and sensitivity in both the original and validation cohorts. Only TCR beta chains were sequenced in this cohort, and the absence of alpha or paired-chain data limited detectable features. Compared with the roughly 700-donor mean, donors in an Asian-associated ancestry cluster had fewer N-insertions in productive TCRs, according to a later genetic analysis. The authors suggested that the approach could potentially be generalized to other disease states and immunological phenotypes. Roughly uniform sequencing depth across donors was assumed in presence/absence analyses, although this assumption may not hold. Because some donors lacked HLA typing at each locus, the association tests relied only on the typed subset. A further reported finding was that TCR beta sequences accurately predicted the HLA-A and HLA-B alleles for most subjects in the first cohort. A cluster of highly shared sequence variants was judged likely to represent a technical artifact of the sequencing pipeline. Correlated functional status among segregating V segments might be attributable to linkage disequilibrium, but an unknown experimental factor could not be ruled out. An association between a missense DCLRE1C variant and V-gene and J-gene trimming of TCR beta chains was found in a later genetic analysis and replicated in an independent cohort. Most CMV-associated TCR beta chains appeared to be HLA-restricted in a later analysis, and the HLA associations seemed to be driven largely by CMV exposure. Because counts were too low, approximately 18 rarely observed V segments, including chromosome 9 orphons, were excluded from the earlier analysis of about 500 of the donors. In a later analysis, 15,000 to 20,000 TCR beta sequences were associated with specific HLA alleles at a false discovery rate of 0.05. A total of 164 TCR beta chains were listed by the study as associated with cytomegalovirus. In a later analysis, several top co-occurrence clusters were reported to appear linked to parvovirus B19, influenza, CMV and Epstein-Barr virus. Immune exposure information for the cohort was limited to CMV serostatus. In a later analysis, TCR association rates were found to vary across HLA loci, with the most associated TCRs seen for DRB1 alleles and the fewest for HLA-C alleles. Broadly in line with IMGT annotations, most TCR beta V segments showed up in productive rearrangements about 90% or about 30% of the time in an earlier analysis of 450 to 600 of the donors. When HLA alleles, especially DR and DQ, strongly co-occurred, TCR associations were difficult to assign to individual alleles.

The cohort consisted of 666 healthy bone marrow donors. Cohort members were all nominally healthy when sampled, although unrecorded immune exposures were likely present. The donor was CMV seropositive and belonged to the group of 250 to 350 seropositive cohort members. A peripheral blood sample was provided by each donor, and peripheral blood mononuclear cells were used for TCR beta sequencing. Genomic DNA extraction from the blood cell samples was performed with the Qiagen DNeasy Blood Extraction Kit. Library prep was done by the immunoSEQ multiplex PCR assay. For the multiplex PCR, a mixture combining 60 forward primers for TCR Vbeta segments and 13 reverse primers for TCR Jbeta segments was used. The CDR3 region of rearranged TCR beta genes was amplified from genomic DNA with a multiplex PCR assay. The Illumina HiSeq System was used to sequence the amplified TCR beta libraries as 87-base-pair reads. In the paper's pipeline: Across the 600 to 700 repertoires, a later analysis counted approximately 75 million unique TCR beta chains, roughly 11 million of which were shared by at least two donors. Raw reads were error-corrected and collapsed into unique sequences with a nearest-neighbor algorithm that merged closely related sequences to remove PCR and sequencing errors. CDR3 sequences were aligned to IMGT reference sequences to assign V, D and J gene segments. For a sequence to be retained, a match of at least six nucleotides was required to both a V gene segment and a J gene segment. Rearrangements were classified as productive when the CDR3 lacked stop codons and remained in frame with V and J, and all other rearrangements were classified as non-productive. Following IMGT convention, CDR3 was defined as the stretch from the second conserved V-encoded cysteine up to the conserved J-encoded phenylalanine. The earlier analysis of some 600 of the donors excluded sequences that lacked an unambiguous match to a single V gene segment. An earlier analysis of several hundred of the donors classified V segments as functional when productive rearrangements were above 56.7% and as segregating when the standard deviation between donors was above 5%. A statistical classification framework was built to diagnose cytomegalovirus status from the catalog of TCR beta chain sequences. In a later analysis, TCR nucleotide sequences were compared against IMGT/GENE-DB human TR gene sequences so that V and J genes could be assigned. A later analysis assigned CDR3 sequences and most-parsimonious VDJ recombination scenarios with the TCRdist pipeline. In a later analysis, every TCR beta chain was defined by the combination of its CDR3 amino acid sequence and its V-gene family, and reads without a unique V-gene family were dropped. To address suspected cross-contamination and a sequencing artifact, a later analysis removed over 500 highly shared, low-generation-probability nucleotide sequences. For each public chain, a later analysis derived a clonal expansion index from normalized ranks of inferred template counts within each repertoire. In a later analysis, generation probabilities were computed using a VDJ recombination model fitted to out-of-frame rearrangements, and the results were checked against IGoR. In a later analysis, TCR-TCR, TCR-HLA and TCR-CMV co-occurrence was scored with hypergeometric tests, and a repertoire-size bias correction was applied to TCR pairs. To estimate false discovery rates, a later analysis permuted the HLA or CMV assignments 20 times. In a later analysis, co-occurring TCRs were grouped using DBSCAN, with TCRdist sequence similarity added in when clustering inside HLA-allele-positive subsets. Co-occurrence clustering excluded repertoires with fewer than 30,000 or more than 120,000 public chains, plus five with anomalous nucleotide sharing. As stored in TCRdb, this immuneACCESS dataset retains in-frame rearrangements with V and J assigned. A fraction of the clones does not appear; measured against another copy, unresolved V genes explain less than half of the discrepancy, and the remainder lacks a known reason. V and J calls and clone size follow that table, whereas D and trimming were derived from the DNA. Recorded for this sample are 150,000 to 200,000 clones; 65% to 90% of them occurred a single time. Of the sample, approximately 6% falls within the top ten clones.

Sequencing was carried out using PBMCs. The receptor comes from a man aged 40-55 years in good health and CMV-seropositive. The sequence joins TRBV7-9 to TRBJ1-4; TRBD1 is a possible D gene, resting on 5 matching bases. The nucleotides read TGTGCCAGCAGCGCCAAGGGGCGTGAAAAACTGTTTTTT. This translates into CASSAKGREKLFF. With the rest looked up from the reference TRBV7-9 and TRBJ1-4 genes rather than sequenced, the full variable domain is DTGVSQNPRHKITKRGQNVTFRCDPISEHNRLYWYRQTLGQGPEFLTYFQNEAQLEKSRLLSDRFSAERPKGSFSTLEIQRTEQGDSAMYLCASSAKGREKLFFGSGTQLSVL.